These T cell receptor beta chains were read from a single sample in a study of response to subunit inactivated influenza vaccine. TCRdb fed the RT-PCR reads into MiXCR, producing one record per CDR3 protein. The table lists about 180,000 distinct CDR3 sequences, 9.5% to 12% of them singletons, with 35% to 40% in the top ten. This material consisted of CD8+ T cells sorted from PBMCs, taken less than 30 months after vaccination. These receptors were obtained from a man between 50 and 75 years old who received an inactivated influenza vaccine. The CDR3 runs from the conserved cysteine through the conserved F or W. Each record gives: D gene, clone size, V gene, J gene, CDR3 DNA, CDR3 protein. The D gene is left open where the match is weak. Only part of the rows carry a size: once, few, many, or a class if the clone is expanded.

>-|many|TRBV9|TRBJ2-1
TGTGCCAGCAGCGCCACGGCCCTCGCCTACAATGAGCAGTTCTTC
CASSATALAYNEQFF
>TRBD2|-|TRBV3-1|TRBJ2-1
TGTGCCAGCAGCCCCTTCACTAGCGGTGCGAATGAGCAGTTCTTC
CASSPFTSGANEQFF
>-|many|TRBV5-1|TRBJ2-1
TGCGCCAGCAGGGTAGGACACAATGAACAGTTCTTC
CASRVGHNEQFF
>-|few|TRBV20-1|TRBJ1-1
TGCAGTGCTAGAGTGAGAGGGCAGGGAGTGGCGGAAGCTTTCTTT
CSARVRGQGVAEAFF
>-|few|TRBV7-7|TRBJ2-3
TGTGCTAGCAGCTTGGAGTTCGGAAGCACAGATACGCAGTATTTT
CASSLEFGSTDTQYF
>-|-|TRBV10-1|TRBJ2-3
TGCGCCAGCAGTGAGTTAACCCGGGATTCGCGCACAGATACGCAGTATTTT
CASSELTRDSRTDTQYF
>TRBD1|-|TRBV12-3/TRBV12-4|TRBJ1-6
TGTGCCAGCAGTCCACGGACAGGACTCTCCTATAATTCACCCCTCCACTTT
CASSPRTGLSYNSPLHF
>-|few|TRBV4-3|TRBJ2-3
TGCGCCAGCAGCCAAGACCTAAACGAGCAAGATACGCAGTATTTT
CASSQDLNEQDTQYF
>-|-|TRBV12-3/TRBV12-4|TRBJ2-3
TGTGCCAGCAGTTACCGCGGGGCTAGCACAGATACGCAGTATTTT
CASSYRGASTDTQYF
>-|-|TRBV4-1|TRBJ2-7
TGCGCCAGCAGCCAAGGCCACAATTACGAGCAGTACTTC
CASSQGHNYEQYF
>-|many|TRBV20-1|TRBJ2-3
TGCAGTGCTAGGGGTCCTTTGGGGCCGACAGATACGCAGTATTTT
CSARGPLGPTDTQYF
>TRBD1|many|TRBV7-9|TRBJ2-3
TGTGCCAGCAGCCGACAGGGGTCAGATACGCAGTATTTT
CASSRQGSDTQYF
>-|many|TRBV20-1|TRBJ2-1
TGCAGTGCGCAACGGACTACCTCCTACAATGAGCAGTTCTTC
CSAQRTTSYNEQFF
>-|-|TRBV9|TRBJ1-2
TGTGCCAGCACCACCGACGGCGGTGACTATGGCTACACCTTC
CASTTDGGDYGYTF
>-|many|TRBV5-1|TRBJ2-3
TGCGCCAGCAGCTTGAGGGCCCGAGGTCCCACAGATACGCAGTATTTT
CASSLRARGPTDTQYF
>-|many|TRBV5-1|TRBJ2-7
TGCGCCAGCACCATCGGCGGGGAGATGAGGGCCAAGGAGCAGTACTTC
CASTIGGEMRAKEQYF
>-|few|TRBV25-1|TRBJ1-2
TGTGCCAGCAGGGTTACAGATTCCTATGGCTACACCTTC
CASRVTDSYGYTF
>-|-|TRBV27|TRBJ2-3
TGTGCCAGCAGTCCGAAGACGAATCCAGATACGCAGTATTTT
CASSPKTNPDTQYF
>TRBD2|-|TRBV20-1|TRBJ2-1
TGCAGTGCCGTATACAGGACTAGCGGGAGTCCCGATGAGCAGTTCTTC
CSAVYRTSGSPDEQFF
>-|large|TRBV15|TRBJ2-1
TGTGCCACCAGCAGAGATGCGGGGGCCTTCAATGAGCAGTTCTTC
CATSRDAGAFNEQFF
>-|few|TRBV7-8|TRBJ2-5
TGTGCCAGCAGCTTAGACTTAAGGGTGTACCAAGAGACCCAGTACTTC
CASSLDLRVYQETQYF
>-|-|TRBV7-9|TRBJ2-7
TGTGCCAGCAGCTTAGCTCCTTCTGAGCAGTACTTC
CASSLAPSEQYF
>-|few|TRBV12-3/TRBV12-4|TRBJ2-3
TGTGCCAGCAGTCCCGGAGGGACAGCGGCAGATACGCAGTATTTT
CASSPGGTAADTQYF
>-|few|TRBV4-2|TRBJ2-3
TGTGCCAGCAGCCAAGAAGATACGGGCCTCACAGATACGCAGTATTTT
CASSQEDTGLTDTQYF